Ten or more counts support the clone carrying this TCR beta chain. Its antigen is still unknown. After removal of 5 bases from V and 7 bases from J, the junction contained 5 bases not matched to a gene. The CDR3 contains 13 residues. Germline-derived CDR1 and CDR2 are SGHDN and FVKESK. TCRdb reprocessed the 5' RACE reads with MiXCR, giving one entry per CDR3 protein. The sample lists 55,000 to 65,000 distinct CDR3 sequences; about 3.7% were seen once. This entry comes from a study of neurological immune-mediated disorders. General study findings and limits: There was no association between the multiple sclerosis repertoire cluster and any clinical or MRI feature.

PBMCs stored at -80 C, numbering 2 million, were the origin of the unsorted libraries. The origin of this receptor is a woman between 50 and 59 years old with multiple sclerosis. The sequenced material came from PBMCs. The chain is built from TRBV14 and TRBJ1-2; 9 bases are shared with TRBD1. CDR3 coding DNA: TGTGCCAGCAGCGTACGACAGGGGGGTGGCTACACCTTC. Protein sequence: CASSVRQGGGYTF.